The following is a TCR beta chain sequence with its context. Its antigen is not known. This specimen comes from a study of T cell responses to AZD1222 COVID-19 vaccine. Overall study findings and caveats: Samples come after the peak T cell response, not at day 14.

Sequenced by immunoSEQ multiplex PCR; TCRdb stores in-frame clones only, minus some. The profile shows about 120,000 clones, about 87% of them singletons. This CDR3 has 15 residues. Germline loops: CDR1 SGHTA, CDR2 FQGNSA. Germline trimming cut 5 bases from V and 7 bases from J; bases unmatched to any gene: 6. Specimen: peripheral blood, collected on day 0 of AZD1222 vaccination. The source of this sequence is an adult in good health. The chain recombines TRBV7-2 with TRBJ1-6; 9 nucleotides agree with TRBD1. The CDR3 sequence is CASSPGTGKNSPLHF. The DNA of the CDR3 is TGTGCCAGCAGCCCAGGGACAGGGAAGAATTCACCCCTCCACTTT.